The 9 T cell receptor beta chains in this list originate from one sample, sequenced in a study of beta chain features in type 1 diabetes. Expressed TCRB transcripts were sequenced because the entire RNA isolate underwent reverse transcription. Assay: immunoSEQ multiplex PCR; the TCRdb copy retains only in-frame clones and omits some. The sample records approximately 250,000 clones, about 10% being singletons. Source material: naive CD4+ T cells from blood. All receptors derive from a woman younger than 30 in good health.

This clone was detected a few times. CDR3 DNA sequence: TGTGCCAGTAGGAGAGATCAGGTCTCCTATAATTCACCCCTCCACTTT. This gives the protein CASRRDQVSYNSPLHF. V usage is TRBV19 and J usage is TRBJ1-6; D not certain. This CDR3 region has 16 residues. Trimming took off 6 bases at V and 0 bases at J, with 12 bases between the two ends. Germline CDR1 LNHDA, CDR2 SQIVND (reference sequence).

J is TRBJ2-3 and V is TRBV5-4; D is unclear. The CDR3 loop spans 13 amino acids. V dropped 4 bases and J dropped 2 bases, with 8 bases sitting between them. The germline V gene has CDR1 SGHNT and CDR2 YYREEE (reference sequence). This CDR3 reads CASSAGSTDTQYF. The CDR3, as DNA: TGTGCCAGCAGCGCCGGGTCCACAGATACGCAGTATTTT. Using reference TRBV5-4 and TRBJ2-3 for the parts outside the CDR3, the full variable domain is ETGVTQSPTHLIKTRGQQVTLRCSSQSGHNTVSWYQQALGQGPQFIFQYYREEENGRGNFPPRFSGLQFPNYSSELNVNALELDDSALYLCASSAGSTDTQYFGPGTRLTVL.

The chain uses TRBV10-3 and TRBJ2-2; 12 nucleotides align to TRBD2. The CDR3 sequence is 16 residues long. Germline loops: CDR1 ENHRY, CDR2 SYGVKD. With V trimmed by 0 bases and J by 4 bases, 0 bases remained unmatched. The CDR3 is CAISESTSGGTGELFF. CDR3 sequence (DNA): TGTGCCATCAGTGAGTCGACTAGCGGGGGCACCGGGGAGCTGTTTTTT.

In this sample, this clone turned up a few times. The chain joins TRBV25-1 to TRBJ2-3; no reliable D call. In germline, CDR1 is MGHDK, CDR2 SYGVNS. The CDR3 loop spans 14 amino acids. V shed 8 bases and J shed 1 base, with 13 bases lying between them. The CDR3 DNA follows: TGTGCCAGCCAAGCGAATACGGGCACAGATACGCAGTATTTT. This gives the protein CASQANTGTDTQYF.

The gene calls are TRBV5-1 and TRBJ1-2; D might be TRBD1 (6 bases). The germline V gene has CDR1 SGHRS and CDR2 YFSETQ. The CDR3 consists of 15 residues. V lost 0 bases and J 1 base, leaving 10 bases between the germline ends. The CDR3 loop reads CASSLGTELNYGYTF. The CDR3 region has the DNA TGCGCCAGCAGCTTGGGGACAGAACTTAACTATGGCTACACCTTC.

Concerning this clone itself: Other DNA sequences within the sample encode an identical CDR3. The CDR3 here is CASSYSGQGYEQYF. DNA for the CDR3: TGTGCCAGCAGTTACTCGGGGCAGGGCTACGAGCAGTACTTC. The J gene is TRBJ2-7, the V gene TRBV6-5, with a tentative D call TRBD1 (5 bases). V was cut by 0 bases and J by 3 bases, with 9 bases left in between. The CDR3 has 14 residues. Germline V lookup: CDR1 MNHEY, CDR2 SVGAGI.

The genes are TRBV27 and TRBJ2-7; D gene uncertain. The CDR3 sequence is 12 residues long. Per germline, CDR1 MNHEY and CDR2 SMNVEV (reference sequence). Trimming stripped 2 bases from V and 6 bases from J, with 8 bases between. CDR3 DNA sequence: TGTGCCAGCAGTTTAAGTCGCGGCGAGCAGTACTTC. It translates to CASSLSRGEQYF.

This chain uses TRBV6-5 with TRBJ1-5; D is uncertain. Trimming removed 5 bases at V and 3 bases at J, with 8 bases between. The V gene's germline CDR1 is MNHEY and CDR2 SVGAGI. The CDR3 is 13 residues long. CDR3 nucleotide sequence: TGTGCCAGCAGTGGACGGGACAATCAGCCCCAGCATTTT. Translating it yields CASSGRDNQPQHF.

This clone came up a few times. The rearrangement links TRBV5-1 to TRBJ2-3, with D maybe TRBD2 (5 bases). The CDR3 has 14 amino acids. Trimming pared 4 bases from V and 2 bases from J, leaving 11 bases between. In germline, CDR1 is SGHRS, CDR2 YFSETQ. The CDR3 sequence: CASSPRRDTDTQYF. The CDR3 nucleotides read TGCGCCAGCAGCCCCCGTCGGGACACAGATACGCAGTATTTT. Full variable domain (missing parts from reference TRBV5-1 and TRBJ2-3): KAGVTQTPRYLIKTRGQQVTLSCSPISGHRSVSWYQQTPGQGLQFLFEYFSETQRNKGNFPGRFSGRQFSNSRSEMNVSTLELGDSALYLCASSPRRDTDTQYFGPGTRLTVL.